This T cell receptor (beta chain) was sequenced in a study of cytomegalovirus exposure and HLA in healthy donors. Study results and caveats: Researchers counted around 160 TCR beta chains as cytomegalovirus-associated. For presence/absence analyses, sequencing depth was assumed to be roughly uniform across donors.

This CDR3 has 15 amino acids. Germline lookup yields CDR1 MGHRA and CDR2 YSYEKL. The V and J ends lost 4 bases and 2 bases, in that order; junction bases with no gene match: 7. Vbeta (60) and Jbeta (13) primers were used in the PCR. Assay: immunoSEQ multiplex PCR; the TCRdb copy retains only in-frame clones and omits some. This table holds 99,000 or so clones, under 80% found once. A remark on this clone: The target antigen is unknown.

The specimen sequenced was PBMCs. V is TRBV4-1 and J is TRBJ2-5; 7 bases align to TRBD1. The clonotype was recovered from a woman in her thirties or forties in good health and CMV-seropositive. CDR3 loop: CASSLMRTGQETQYF. In DNA form, the CDR3 reads TGCGCCAGCAGCCTGATGCGGACAGGTCAAGAGACCCAGTACTTC.